This paragraph covers one T cell receptor beta chain sequence. How the authors handled the data: Quantification of nucleated cells was approximated via reference gene primer amplification. Profiling relied on immunoSEQ multiplex PCR, and the TCRdb table lists in-frame clones only, not all of them. V and J calls and clone size follow that table, whereas D and trimming were derived from the DNA. Of some 220,000 clones in the sample, 75% to 85% are singletons; the top ten hold 13%. This sample stems from a study of blood T cell repertoires in COVID-19. Study summary: PBMCs, B-cell-depleted T cells, or T cells were the source of the cDNA or gDNA that made up the material.

Trimming pared 0 bases from V and 7 bases from J, leaving 6 bases between. The CDR3 is 13 amino acids. Germline V lookup: CDR1 SGHNT, CDR2 YENEEA. The sequenced sample was peripheral blood. V and J are TRBV11-3 and TRBJ2-2; a weak D match, TRBD1 (5 bases). The clonotype originates from a human donor in a cohort sampled during active COVID-19. CDR3 loop: CASSLDRVGELFF. Here the CDR3 DNA reads TGTGCCAGCAGCTTAGACAGGGTCGGGGAGCTGTTTTTT.